Listed below are T cell receptor beta chains from one sample, sequenced in a study of blood T cell repertoires in COVID-19. TCRdb's table, derived via immunoSEQ multiplex PCR, lists solely in-frame clones and lacks some. The table has around 120,000 clones, around 80% seen once. The source material was peripheral blood. All receptors derive from a man older than 75 with active or convalescent COVID-19. The CDR3 runs from the conserved cysteine through the conserved F or W. A D gene is named only where the DNA matches it firmly.

>TRBD1|TRBJ2-5|TRBV5-1
CASSLGGTGIQETQYF
>-|TRBJ2-2|TRBV19
CASSIAQGSGELFF
>-|TRBJ2-3|TRBV5-1
CASSLGQGHWYF
>TRBD1|TRBJ2-7|TRBV28
CASSAAGTGNEQYF
>TRBD2|TRBJ2-1|TRBV2
CASRNPGLAGDSNNEQFF
>TRBD1|TRBJ2-7|TRBV7-3
CASSLMPGQDYEQYF
>TRBD1|TRBJ2-7|TRBV27
CASIPGQGSYEQYF
>TRBD1|TRBJ2-1|TRBV12-3/TRBV12-4
CASSSWTGGEQFF
>-|TRBJ1-1|TRBV6-6
CASSLGENTEAFF
>-|TRBJ1-1|TRBV18
CASTPQVLNTEAFF
>-|TRBJ2-5|TRBV15
CATSRAGRGQGETQYF
>-|TRBJ2-1|TRBV6-2/TRBV6-3
CASSSLTGTLGWGENNEQFF
>TRBD1|TRBJ1-2|TRBV5-1
CASRTPGQGFGYTF
>-|TRBJ2-5|TRBV5-1
CASSFSPQETQYF
>-|TRBJ2-3|TRBV30
CAWSFGGITDTQYF
>TRBD1|TRBJ1-5|TRBV28
CASRAGQGGFDQPQHF
>-|TRBJ1-1|TRBV3-1/TRBV3-2
CASSQGVRGEAFF
>-|TRBJ1-2|TRBV6-2/TRBV6-3
CASSPQGYGYTF
>-|TRBJ1-2|TRBV5-1
CASSLGTFSGYTF
>-|TRBJ2-5|TRBV7-2
CASSLSPGRETQYF